Shown below are 3 T cell receptor beta chains from a single sample sequenced in a study of blood T cell repertoires in COVID-19. The assay was immunoSEQ multiplex PCR, and TCRdb's table has in-frame clones only and misses some. The table shows more than 90,000 clones, with 77% occurring only once. The specimen sequenced was peripheral blood. These receptors came from a woman aged 80 or over with acute or convalescent COVID-19.

Only a few counts were recorded for this clone. The CDR3 here is CSVEEVDRGRREQYF. Here the CDR3 DNA reads TGCAGCGTTGAAGAAGTCGACAGGGGAAGGCGCGAGCAGTACTTC. The chain combines TRBV29-1 with TRBJ2-7; 8 nucleotides agree with TRBD1. This CDR3 has 15 residues. The germline CDR1 and CDR2 sequences are SQVTM and ANQGSEA. After removal of 0 bases from V and 6 bases from J, the junction contained 10 bases not matched to a gene.

V gene TRBV27 combines with J gene TRBJ1-6; 10 bases are shared with TRBD1. The V gene end was trimmed by 2 bases and the J gene end by 9 bases; junction bases not matched to a gene: 7. The germline gives CDR1 MNHEY, CDR2 SMNVEV (reference sequence). This CDR3 comprises 16 residues. CDR3 loop: CASSLSPGQGSSPLHF. CDR3 sequence (DNA): TGTGCCAGCAGTTTAAGTCCGGGACAGGGGAGTTCACCCCTCCACTTT.

The chain joins TRBV18 to TRBJ2-5, with D perhaps TRBD2 (6 bases). The length of the CDR3 is 14 residues. Germline V lookup: CDR1 KGHSH, CDR2 LQKENI. V lost 3 bases and J 7 bases, leaving 15 bases between the germline ends. CDR3 protein: CASSPPTVGGTQYF. DNA for the CDR3: TGTGCCAGCTCACCCCCCACGGTCGGGGGGACCCAGTACTTC.